The clone carrying this TCR beta chain was seen at least ten times. These data are taken from a study of T cells in Graves' hyperthyroidism and ophthalmopathy. V trimming: 7 bases; J trimming: 3 bases; junction bases outside the gene matches: 1. This CDR3 has 12 residues. The germline V gene has CDR1 SQVTM and CDR2 ANQGSEA. Regions amplified from RNA transcripts were the TCR beta CDR3 regions. An initial round of RT-PCR targeting the TCR CDR3 relied on the HTBI primer set. Via MiXCR, TCRdb re-called the multiplex PCR reads, giving one row per CDR3 protein. The repertoire includes roughly 500,000 distinct CDR3 sequences, 46% of them detected once, and 44% sits in the top ten.

This TCR was recovered from an adult woman with Graves' disease, either hyperthyroidism or ophthalmopathy (not recorded which). Sequenced sample: peripheral blood or thyroid tissue (not recorded which). The chain carries TRBV29-1 and TRBJ1-3, with 9 bases identical to TRBD1. CDR3 loop: CSAGQGGNTIYF. The CDR3 nucleotides read TGCAGCGCGGGACAGGGTGGAAACACCATATATTTT.